The present T cell receptor beta chain was sequenced within a study of T cell responses to AZD1222 COVID-19 vaccine. Findings of the study overall: Spike regions recognized by vaccine-associated CD4 TCRs spanned the protein, led by 160-218 and 743-854. Breadth and depth of Spike-specific TCRs rose after two AZD1222 doses.

Produced via immunoSEQ multiplex PCR; TCRdb's table is partial and in-frame only. This table has 160,000 or so clones, approximately 91% appearing once. Notes on this clone: Its antigen is not identified.

Sequencing was performed on peripheral blood, taken after recovery from COVID-19. The sequence came from an adult who had recovered from COVID-19.

The CDR3 protein is CASSPSSGTGNTGELFF. The CDR3 DNA is TGTGCCAGCTCACCATCATCCGGGACAGGGAACACCGGGGAGCTGTTTTTT. The chain recombines TRBV18 with TRBJ2-2, with 8 bases aligning to TRBD1. The CDR3 sequence is 17 residues long. V dropped 2 bases and J dropped 1; count of bases not matched to a gene: 6. Per the germline V gene, CDR1 is KGHSH and CDR2 is LQKENI.